This TCR beta chain was recovered during a study of T cell repertoires in cytomegalovirus infection. Study-level background: HLA-C-restricted CMV epitopes, recently identified, and well-studied HLA-B-restricted ones were used by the study. The public TCR beta signatures pointed to both CMV infection and matching HLA type. Notes on the study in general: Across the ex vivo response, the dominant clonotypes were HLA-C-restricted CMV-specific TCR beta clonotypes. Based on cumulative public TCR beta family frequency, carriers of CMV plus the relevant HLA were identified.

TCRdb called the reads again in MiXCR, with one record for every CDR3 protein. The sample has 250,000 to 300,000 distinct CDR3 sequences, 22% seen once. This CDR3 region has 15 residues. Per germline, CDR1 SGHTA and CDR2 FQGTGA. Trimming left V 2 bases short and J 1 base short, with 11 bases between. This clonotype was seen repeatedly, ten times or more. The antigen is undetermined. Sequencing was performed on cultured PBMCs, taken from culture after CMV antigen stimulation. This clonotype originated in a human donor in good health (CMV status not recorded). Some clones in this sample may be carry-over from other donors' samples. This chain uses TRBV7-3 with TRBJ1-1; no reliable D call. The CDR3 sequence is CASSLLAVQNTEAFF. CDR3 in DNA: TGTGCCAGCAGCTTATTGGCTGTACAGAACACTGAAGCTTTCTTT.